This T cell receptor beta chain was sequenced in a study of T-cell memory formation after mild COVID-19. Germline values: CDR1 KGHDR, CDR2 SFDVKD. This CDR3 comprises 15 residues. With V trimmed by 7 bases and J by 3 bases, 9 bases remained unmatched. With regard to this clonotype: Its target is not known.

Using constant-segment primers, 5'RACE produced TCR alpha and TCR beta cDNA libraries carrying sample barcodes and UMIs. TCRdb re-called the 5' RACE reads through MiXCR, storing one row per CDR3 protein. The data show hundreds of thousands of distinct CDR3 sequences, with roughly 22% seen just once and around 7.7% held by the top ten. Findings of the study overall: Clones shrinking from day 15 to 85 showed even CD4/CD8 mixes; later expanders tilted CD4+. CD8+ contracting clones occupied EMRA, while CD4+ ones occupied mainly CM and EM.

This clonotype was obtained from an adult woman who had mild COVID-19 (a few samples of this study predate the infection). Cell type and time point are not known. J is TRBJ1-2 and V is TRBV24-1, with 8 bases matching TRBD1. Sequenced: PBMCs or a T cell subset sorted from them (not recorded which). In nucleotides, the CDR3 is TGTGCCACCAGCAGAGATGACAGGGGTGACTATGGCTACACCTTC. This gives the protein CATSRDDRGDYGYTF.